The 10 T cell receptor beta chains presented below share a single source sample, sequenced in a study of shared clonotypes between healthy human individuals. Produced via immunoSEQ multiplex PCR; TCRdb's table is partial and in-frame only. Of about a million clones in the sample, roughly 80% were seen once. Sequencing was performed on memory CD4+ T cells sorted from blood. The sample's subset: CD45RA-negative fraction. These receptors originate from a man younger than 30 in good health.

The CDR3: CASSYGDRRTQYF. CDR3 bases: TGTGCCAGCAGTTACGGAGACAGGAGAACCCAGTACTTC. The chain joins TRBV6-6 to TRBJ2-5; a possible D gene is TRBD1 (6 bases). The V end was cut by 2 bases, the J end by 8 bases, with 12 bases between. Germline V gene data show CDR1 as MNHNY and CDR2 as SVGAGI (reference sequence). There are 13 residues in the CDR3.

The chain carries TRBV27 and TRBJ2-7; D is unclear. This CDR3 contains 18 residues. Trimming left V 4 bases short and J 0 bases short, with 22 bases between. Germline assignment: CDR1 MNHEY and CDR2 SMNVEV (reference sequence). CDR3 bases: TGTGCCAGCAGTTCACCAAGGCCAAATCTCCCCAGCTCCTACGAGCAGTACTTC. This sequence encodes CASSSPRPNLPSSYEQYF.

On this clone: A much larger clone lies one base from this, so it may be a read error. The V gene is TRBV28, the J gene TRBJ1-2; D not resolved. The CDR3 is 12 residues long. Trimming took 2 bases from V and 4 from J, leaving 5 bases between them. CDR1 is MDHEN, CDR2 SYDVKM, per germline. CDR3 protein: CASSLTSYGYTF. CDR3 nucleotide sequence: TGTGCCAGCAGTTTAACCAGCTATGGCTACACCTTC.

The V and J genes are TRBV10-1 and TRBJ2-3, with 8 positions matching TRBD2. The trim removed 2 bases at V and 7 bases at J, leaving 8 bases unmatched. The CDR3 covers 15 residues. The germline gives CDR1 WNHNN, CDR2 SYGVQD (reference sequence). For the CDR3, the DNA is TGCGCCAGCAGTGAGAGACGGGGGGGCCGAAATACGCAGTATTTT. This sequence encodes CASSERRGGRNTQYF.

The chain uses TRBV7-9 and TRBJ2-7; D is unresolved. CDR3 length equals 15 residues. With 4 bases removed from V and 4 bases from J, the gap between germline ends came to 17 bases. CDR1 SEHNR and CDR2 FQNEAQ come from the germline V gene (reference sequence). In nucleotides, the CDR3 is TGTGCCAGCAGCTCAGGCCTGGATAAAGGGTACGAGCAGTACTTC. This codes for CASSSGLDKGYEQYF. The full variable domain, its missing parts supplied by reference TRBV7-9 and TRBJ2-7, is DTGVSQNPRHKITKRGQNVTFRCDPISEHNRLYWYRQTLGQGPEFLTYFQNEAQLEKSRLLSDRFSAERPKGSFSTLEIQRTEQGDSAMYLCASSSGLDKGYEQYFGPGTRLTVT.

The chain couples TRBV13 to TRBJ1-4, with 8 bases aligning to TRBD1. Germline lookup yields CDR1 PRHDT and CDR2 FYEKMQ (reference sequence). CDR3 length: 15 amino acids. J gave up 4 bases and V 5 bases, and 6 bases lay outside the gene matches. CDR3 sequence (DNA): TGTGCCAGCAGCCTAGCAGGGGGCCGTAATGAAAAACTGTTTTTT. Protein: CASSLAGGRNEKLFF.

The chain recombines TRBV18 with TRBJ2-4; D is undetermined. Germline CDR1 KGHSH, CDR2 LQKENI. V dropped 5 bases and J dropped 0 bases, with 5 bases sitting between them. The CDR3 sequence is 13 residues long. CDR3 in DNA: TGTGCCAGCTCAACGACAGCCAAAAACATTCAGTACTTC. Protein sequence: CASSTTAKNIQYF. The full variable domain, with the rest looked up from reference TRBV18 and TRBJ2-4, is NAGVMQNPRHLVRRRGQEARLRCSPMKGHSHVYWYRQLPEEGLKFMVYLQKENIIDESGMPKERFSAEFPKEGPSILRIQQVVRGDSAAYFCASSTTAKNIQYFGAGTRLSVL.

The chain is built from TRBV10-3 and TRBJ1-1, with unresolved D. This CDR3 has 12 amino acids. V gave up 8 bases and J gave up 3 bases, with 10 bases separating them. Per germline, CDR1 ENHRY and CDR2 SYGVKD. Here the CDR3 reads CAISGVDTEAFF. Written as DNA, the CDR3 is TGTGCCATCTCCGGGGTGGACACTGAAGCTTTCTTT.

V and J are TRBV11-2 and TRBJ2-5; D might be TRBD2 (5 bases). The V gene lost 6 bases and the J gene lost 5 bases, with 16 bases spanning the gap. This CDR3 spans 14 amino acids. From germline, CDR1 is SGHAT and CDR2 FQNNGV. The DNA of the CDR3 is TGTGCCAGCAGTTTTAAGGCTAGCAGGGAGACCCAGTACTTC. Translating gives CASSFKASRETQYF.

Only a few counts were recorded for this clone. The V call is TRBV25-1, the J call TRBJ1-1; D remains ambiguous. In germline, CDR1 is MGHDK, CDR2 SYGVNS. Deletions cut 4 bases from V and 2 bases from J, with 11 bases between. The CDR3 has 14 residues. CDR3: CASSGNYRNTEAFF. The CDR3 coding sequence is TGTGCCAGCAGTGGAAACTATCGTAACACTGAAGCTTTCTTT.